This is a list of T cell receptor beta chains from one sample in a study of T cells after yellow fever vaccination. TCRdb reprocessed the 5' RACE reads with MiXCR, giving one entry per CDR3 protein. The sample includes 300,000 to 350,000 distinct CDR3 sequences, roughly 4% seen only once; the top ten take roughly 26%. The sample was PBMCs, taken 5 days after the yellow fever booster vaccination. These TCRs come from a man between 18 and 35 years old who received the YFV17D yellow fever vaccine. Each CDR3 is given with its conserved first and last residue. D genes are given only for firm matches. Not all rows give a size; the values are once, few, many and, for expanded clones, a class.

D | J | size | V | CDR3 | DNA
TRBD1 | TRBJ2-7 | few | TRBV5-1 | CASSLGTGGGYEQYF | TGCGCCAGCAGCTTAGGGACAGGCGGAGGCTACGAGCAGTACTTC
. | TRBJ1-1 | few | TRBV6-2/TRBV6-3 | CASSYAGTRNTEAFF | TGTGCCAGCAGTTACGCAGGGACTCGGAACACTGAAGCTTTCTTT
. | TRBJ1-6 | . | TRBV20-1 | CSARSGGGNSPLHF | TGCAGTGCTAGATCAGGTGGGGGGAATTCACCCCTCCACTTT
TRBD2 | TRBJ2-7 | many | TRBV6-2/TRBV6-3 | CASSPRKAGGGGEQYF | TGTGCCAGCAGTCCCCGTAAGGCGGGGGGAGGTGGAGAGCAGTACTTC
TRBD1 | TRBJ1-1 | few | TRBV4-1 | CASTAGGIRQTWRDTEAFF | TGCGCCAGCACCGCAGGGGGAATCAGACAGACCTGGAGGGACACTGAAGCTTTCTTT
. | TRBJ2-5 | many | TRBV5-1 | CASSARDNQETQYF | TGCGCCAGCAGCGCACGGGACAATCAAGAGACCCAGTACTTC
TRBD2 | TRBJ2-3 | many | TRBV20-1 | CSAVTSGGTDTQYF | TGCAGTGCCGTAACTAGCGGGGGTACAGATACGCAGTATTTT
. | TRBJ1-3 | few | TRBV10-3 | CAISEQQLSGNTIYF | TGTGCCATCAGTGAACAACAGCTCTCTGGAAACACCATATATTTT
. | TRBJ1-6 | . | TRBV29-1 | CSALTEGGSNSPLHF | TGCAGCGCCCTGACTGAGGGAGGATCTAATTCACCCCTCCACTTT
. | TRBJ1-6 | . | TRBV7-6 | CASSLLLRGQDSPLHF | TGTGCCAGCAGCTTACTCCTTCGGGGGCAGGATTCACCCCTCCACTTT
. | TRBJ2-7 | . | TRBV20-1 | CSATGQSSYEQYF | TGCAGTGCTACAGGACAGAGCTCCTACGAGCAGTACTTC
. | TRBJ1-2 | . | TRBV28 | CASSHRQVGGYTF | TGTGCCAGCAGTCATCGCCAGGTTGGTGGCTACACCTTC
TRBD2 | TRBJ2-2 | . | TRBV6-5 | CASRVAGSTGELFF | TGTGCCAGCAGGGTAGCGGGGTCCACCGGGGAGCTGTTTTTT
TRBD2 | TRBJ2-1 | many | TRBV9 | CASSVGGGANEQFF | TGTGCCAGCAGCGTCGGCGGGGGGGCCAATGAGCAGTTCTTC
. | TRBJ1-2 | medium-sized | TRBV7-2 | CASSPGLGLYGYTF | TGTGCCAGCAGCCCAGGCTTGGGGCTCTATGGCTACACCTTC
. | TRBJ2-7 | many | TRBV5-1 | CASSLEGRIASYEQYF | TGCGCCAGCAGCTTGGAGGGCAGGATAGCATCCTACGAGCAGTACTTC
. | TRBJ1-6 | few | TRBV7-2 | CASSPPPRAFYNSPLHF | TGTGCCAGCAGCCCCCCCCCCAGGGCTTTTTATAATTCACCCCTCCACTTT
. | TRBJ2-7 | many | TRBV6-2/TRBV6-3 | CASSYSTYEQYF | TGTGCCAGCAGTTATAGCACCTACGAGCAGTACTTC
TRBD1 | TRBJ2-3 | many | TRBV29-1 | CSGGQPPTDTQYF | TGCAGCGGGGGACAGCCTCCCACAGATACGCAGTATTTT
. | TRBJ2-1 | few | TRBV29-1 | CSVEEALGGHNEQFF | TGCAGCGTTGAAGAAGCCTTGGGGGGTCACAATGAGCAGTTCTTC
TRBD1 | TRBJ1-1 | . | TRBV20-1 | CSASAPGQGYTEAFF | TGCAGTGCTAGCGCGCCGGGACAGGGATACACTGAAGCTTTCTTT
. | TRBJ1-6 | many | TRBV7-9 | CASSLTGSRRNSPLHF | TGTGCCAGCAGCTTAACGGGGTCCCGGCGGAATTCACCCCTCCACTTT
. | TRBJ2-3 | few | TRBV5-1 | CASSPRGTSGTDTQYF | TGCGCCAGCAGCCCCAGGGGCACCTCGGGCACAGATACGCAGTATTTT
. | TRBJ2-1 | few | TRBV3-1 | CASSQDLGGATYNEQFF | TGTGCCAGCAGCCAAGATTTGGGGGGGGCCACCTACAATGAGCAGTTCTTC
. | TRBJ2-1 | few | TRBV12-3/TRBV12-4 | CASSLELGEQFF | TGTGCCAGCAGTTTAGAGTTGGGTGAGCAGTTCTTC
. | TRBJ2-2 | once | TRBV27 | CASSYRARTGELFF | TGTGCCAGCAGTTACAGGGCGAGGACCGGGGAGCTGTTTTTT
. | TRBJ2-5 | many | TRBV7-3 | CASSELPGHQETQYF | TGTGCCAGCAGCGAGCTCCCGGGACATCAAGAGACCCAGTACTTC
. | TRBJ1-2 | . | TRBV9 | CASSVLQNYGYTF | TGTGCCAGCAGCGTCCTTCAGAACTATGGCTACACCTTC
. | TRBJ2-2 | few | TRBV29-1 | CSVDKGVNTGELFF | TGCAGCGTTGATAAGGGGGTTAACACCGGGGAGCTGTTTTTT
TRBD1 | TRBJ1-5 | . | TRBV19 | CASSLDRGFHQPQHF | TGTGCCAGTAGTCTAGACAGGGGATTCCATCAGCCCCAGCATTTT
TRBD1 | TRBJ2-7 | . | TRBV11-2 | CASSITRGPQSF | TGTGCCAGCAGCATTACCAGGGGGCCTCAATCCTTC